This entry lists 32 T cell receptor beta chains sequenced from one sample in a study of cytomegalovirus exposure and HLA in healthy donors. PCR was performed using 60 Vbeta and 13 Jbeta primers. Profiling relied on immunoSEQ multiplex PCR, and the TCRdb table lists in-frame clones only, not all of them. The sample consists of 110,000 to 150,000 clones, around 9.7% of them appearing once. The sequenced sample consisted of PBMCs. These receptor sequences come from a man aged 50-60 years in good health and CMV-seronegative.

DNA for the CDR3: TGTGCCTGGAGCACAGGGGATCTTTTGTCTGGCTACACCTTC. This codes for CAWSTGDLLSGYTF. The chain combines TRBV30 with TRBJ1-2, with 7 bases that match TRBD1. Germline V gene sequence: CDR1 GTSNPN, CDR2 SVGIG (reference sequence). This CDR3 contains 14 residues. The V gene end was trimmed by 3 bases and the J gene end by 7 bases; junction bases not matched to a gene: 11.

This clone was seen only a few times. The chain joins TRBV25-1 to TRBJ1-1; a weak D match, TRBD1 (5 bases). The CDR3 runs 16 residues. Germline lookup yields CDR1 MGHDK and CDR2 SYGVNS. V lost 0 bases and J lost 2, with 13 bases in between. The DNA of the CDR3 is TGTGCCAGCAGTGAATATCTCGTGGGGGGAAACACTGAAGCTTTCTTT. This codes for CASSEYLVGGNTEAFF.

This clone was observed a few times. The chain has TRBV5-6 and TRBJ2-6; D call uncertain. CDR3 size: 14 residues. Trimming took 6 bases from V and 0 from J, leaving 7 bases between them. Germline V gene sequence: CDR1 SGHDT, CDR2 YYEEEE. In DNA, the CDR3 is TGTGCCAGCACCGTCGGCTCTGGGGCCAACGTCCTGACTTTC. This translates into CASTVGSGANVLTF.

The chain combines TRBV7-3 with TRBJ2-5; a possible D gene is TRBD2 (6 bases). The CDR3 is 14 amino acids. With 5 bases removed from V and 5 bases from J, the gap between germline ends came to 15 bases. The germline V gene encodes CDR1 SGHTA and CDR2 FQGTGA. The CDR3: CASSRFGGGETQYF. In DNA form, the CDR3 reads TGTGCCAGCAGCCGTTTCGGGGGTGGGGAGACCCAGTACTTC.

This clone showed up just a few times. The chain is built from TRBV5-1 and TRBJ2-3; D might be TRBD2 (7 bases). The CDR3 loop spans 14 amino acids. Deletions cut 0 bases from V and 4 bases from J, with 9 bases between. Germline CDR1 and CDR2: SGHRS and YFSETQ. As DNA, the CDR3 is TGCGCCAGCAGCTTGGAAGGGGGGGCAGATACGCAGTATTTT. Protein: CASSLEGGADTQYF. Filled out from reference TRBV5-1 and TRBJ2-3, the complete variable domain reads KAGVTQTPRYLIKTRGQQVTLSCSPISGHRSVSWYQQTPGQGLQFLFEYFSETQRNKGNFPGRFSGRQFSNSRSEMNVSTLELGDSALYLCASSLEGGADTQYFGPGTRLTVL.

This clone has only a few counts. V gene TRBV6-5 combines with J gene TRBJ1-1, with D possibly matching TRBD1 (5 bases). This CDR3 contains 14 residues. In germline, CDR1 is MNHEY, CDR2 SVGAGI. V was trimmed by 1 base and J by 1 base, leaving 7 bases between them. Written as DNA, the CDR3 is TGTGCCAGCAGTTACTTCCAGGGGAACACTGAAGCTTTCTTT. It specifies CASSYFQGNTEAFF.

The V and J genes are TRBV5-1 and TRBJ2-1; 14 positions agree with TRBD2. The trim removed 3 bases at V and 12 bases at J, leaving 5 bases unmatched. CDR1 is SGHRS and CDR2 is YFSETQ in the germline V gene. The CDR3 has 14 amino acids. The CDR3 protein is CASSSMTSGRVQFF. In DNA form, the CDR3 reads TGCGCCAGCAGCTCGATGACTAGCGGGAGGGTGCAGTTCTTC.

This clone was detected a few times. V usage is TRBV5-1 and J usage is TRBJ2-5, with D perhaps matching TRBD2 (6 bases). This CDR3 region has 15 residues. Germline V gene lookup returns CDR1 SGHRS and CDR2 YFSETQ. V was pared by 2 bases and J by 0 bases, with 11 bases between. The CDR3 bases are TGCGCCAGCAGCTTCCCAGGAGGGGACCAAGAGACCCAGTACTTC. Its translation: CASSFPGGDQETQYF.

As to this clone: A read error may produce the germline difference seen at one junction end. This specimen includes other DNA sequences encoding the same CDR3. The V gene is TRBV5-4, the J gene TRBJ2-5; D is perhaps TRBD2 (6 bases). CDR1 is SGHNT, CDR2 YYREEE, per germline (reference sequence). This CDR3 spans 14 amino acids. The CDR3 coding sequence is TGTGCCAGCAGCTATGGTGGCAGGAGGGAGACGCAGTACTTC. It yields the protein CASSYGGRRETQYF.

This sequence joins TRBV6-5 and TRBJ1-4; 7 bases agree with TRBD1. The CDR3 contains 15 residues. CDR1 MNHEY and CDR2 SVGAGI come from the germline V gene. With V trimmed by 3 bases and J by 2 bases, 3 bases remained unmatched. The CDR3 DNA follows: TGTGCCAGCAGTTATGAGACAGGGACTAATGAAAAACTGTTTTTT. This encodes CASSYETGTNEKLFF.

This clone came up a few times. The chain employs TRBV5-1 and TRBJ1-3, with D possibly TRBD1 on 5 matching bases. The V end was cut by 4 bases, the J end by 4 bases, with 18 bases between. Germline CDR1 and CDR2: SGHRS and YFSETQ. This CDR3 is 16 amino acids long. CDR3 loop: CASSLAQAQVGNTIYF. The CDR3 nucleotides are TGCGCCAGCAGCCTGGCACAGGCTCAAGTAGGAAACACCATATATTTT.

V and J are TRBV4-2 and TRBJ2-1; possibly TRBD1 for D (5 bases). CDR3 size: 15 residues. The germline V gene encodes CDR1 LGHNA and CDR2 YNFKEQ. Trimming pared 0 bases from V and 5 bases from J, leaving 11 bases between. The CDR3 nucleotides read TGTGCCAGCAGCCAAGATGAAGGGGCCCACAATGAGCAGTTCTTC. This translates into CASSQDEGAHNEQFF.

This clone has a handful of counts. The genes are TRBV7-6 and TRBJ2-5; 8 positions match TRBD1. The CDR3 has 15 amino acids. V trimming: 5 bases; J trimming: 2 bases; junction bases outside the gene matches: 7. Germline V gene lookup returns CDR1 SGHVS and CDR2 FNYEAQ. CDR3 nucleotides: TGTGCCAGCAGCGAGGACAGGGTTGGGCAAGAGACCCAGTACTTC. It specifies CASSEDRVGQETQYF.

J is TRBJ1-1 and V is TRBV10-1; the D is unclear. CDR1 is WNHNN and CDR2 is SYGVQD in the germline V gene (reference sequence). Trimming stripped 4 bases from V and 1 base from J, with 7 bases between. CDR3 size: 13 residues. The chain's CDR3 is CASSGTRNTEAFF. The CDR3, as DNA: TGCGCCAGCAGTGGTACAAGGAACACTGAAGCTTTCTTT.

The chain carries TRBV23-1 and TRBJ2-7; no firm D call. TRBV23-1 is sorted into the ORF group, with uncertain function. The CDR3 has 10 residues. Trimming took off 4 bases at V and 6 bases at J, with 4 bases between the two ends. The CDR3 here is CASSPLEQYF. As DNA, the CDR3 is TGCGCCAGCAGTCCCCTCGAGCAGTACTTC.

This clone occurred a few times. V is TRBV18 and J is TRBJ1-2, with D possibly matching TRBD1 (6 bases). V lost 6 bases to trimming and J lost 4 bases, with 15 bases between them. The CDR3 runs to 14 residues. Germline CDR1 is KGHSH and CDR2 is LQKENI. CDR3 sequence reads: CASSLRQESYGYTF. The CDR3 DNA reads as TGTGCCAGCTCGCTCCGACAGGAATCCTATGGCTACACCTTC.

This chain links TRBV7-3 with TRBJ2-1; 10 positions agree with TRBD1. V trimming: 8 bases; J trimming: 6 bases; junction bases outside the gene matches: 10. Germline CDR1 is SGHTA and CDR2 is FQGTGA. The CDR3 covers 15 residues. Here the CDR3 DNA reads TGTGCCAGCCGCCTCGGGACAGGGGAAGGCAATGAGCAGTTCTTC. Its translation: CASRLGTGEGNEQFF.

This chain connects TRBV13 to TRBJ1-2; 8 bases align to TRBD1. V shed 6 bases, J shed 8 bases, and the junction held 11 bases outside the gene matches. Germline V gives CDR1 PRHDT, CDR2 FYEKMQ (reference sequence). This CDR3 spans 14 amino acids. CDR3: CASREGTGAVGYTF. CDR3 coding DNA: TGTGCCAGCAGGGAGGGGACAGGTGCAGTCGGCTACACCTTC.

The gene calls are TRBV2 and TRBJ2-1, with 7 nucleotides matching TRBD1. Trimming at V came to 6 bases and at J to 0 bases, leaving 5 bases not matched to a gene. CDR1 and CDR2 (germline): SNHLY, FYNNEI. There are 15 residues in the CDR3. The chain's CDR3 is CASSGQVGSYNEQFF. The CDR3 DNA sequence: TGTGCCAGCAGCGGACAGGTCGGCTCCTACAATGAGCAGTTCTTC. The entire variable domain, with the rest obtained from reference TRBV2 and TRBJ2-1, is as follows: EPEVTQTPSHQVTQMGQEVILRCVPISNHLYFYWYRQILGQKVEFLVSFYNNEISEKSEIFDDQFSVERPDGSNFTLKIRSTKLEDSAMYFCASSGQVGSYNEQFFGPGTRLTVL.

V and J are TRBV5-4 and TRBJ2-3; 9 bases fit TRBD1. The CDR3 extends over 16 amino acids. Germline lookup yields CDR1 SGHNT and CDR2 YYREEE (reference sequence). The J segment lost 2 bases and the V segment lost 4 bases, leaving 8 bases of the junction unmatched. CDR3 amino acids: CASSRGGQGNTDTQYF. DNA for the CDR3: TGTGCCAGCAGCCGCGGGGGACAGGGCAACACAGATACGCAGTATTTT.

This clone has only a few counts. CDR3 residues: CASSPYTGDYEQYF. CDR3 DNA: TGTGCCAGCAGCCCATATACCGGGGATTACGAGCAGTACTTC. The chain uses TRBV5-4 and TRBJ2-7; perhaps TRBD2 as D (5 bases). Germline assignment: CDR1 SGHNT and CDR2 YYREEE (reference sequence). The CDR3 runs to 14 residues. V was shortened by 4 bases and J by 4 bases, with 15 bases between the two germline ends.

This clone occurred a few times. This chain connects TRBV7-9 to TRBJ2-2, with 14 bases matching TRBD2. V lost 4 bases and J lost 6; bases outside the gene matches: 4. The CDR3 sequence is 16 residues long. The germline V gene encodes CDR1 SEHNR and CDR2 FQNEAQ (reference sequence). CDR3 protein: CASSWQTSGRAGELFF. Here the CDR3 DNA reads TGTGCCAGCAGCTGGCAGACTAGCGGGAGGGCCGGGGAGCTGTTTTTT.

This chain joins TRBV30 and TRBJ1-5, with D possibly TRBD1 on 5 matching bases. CDR3 length: 15 amino acids. Trimming removed 0 bases at V and 5 bases at J, with 14 bases between. Germline V gives CDR1 GTSNPN, CDR2 SVGIG (reference sequence). The CDR3 is CAWSVLTVGDQPQHF. CDR3 nucleotides: TGTGCCTGGAGTGTTTTGACAGTTGGGGATCAGCCCCAGCATTTT.

The V gene is TRBV7-9, the J gene TRBJ2-4, with 10 bases aligning to TRBD2. J was trimmed by 3 bases and V by 5 bases; bases with no gene match: 7. CDR1 and CDR2 (germline): SEHNR, FQNEAQ (reference sequence). The CDR3 has 16 amino acids. The CDR3 nucleotides are TGTGCCAGCAGCCCACTAGCGGGGAGGGTCAAAAACATTCAGTACTTC. As protein: CASSPLAGRVKNIQYF.

The J gene is TRBJ2-7, the V gene TRBV6-5; TRBD2 aligns across 8 bases. V lost 0 bases and J lost 7; bases outside the gene matches: 8. CDR3 length: 15 amino acids. Germline V gene sequence: CDR1 MNHEY, CDR2 SVGAGI. CDR3 amino acids: CASSYSRAGEKEQYF. Here the CDR3 DNA reads TGTGCCAGCAGTTACTCCCGAGCGGGAGAAAAGGAGCAGTACTTC.

The chain employs TRBV27 and TRBJ2-1, with 7 bases lining up with TRBD2. The germline gives CDR1 MNHEY, CDR2 SMNVEV (reference sequence). V dropped 5 bases and J dropped 9; count of bases not matched to a gene: 16. The CDR3 length is 16 residues. Here the CDR3 reads CASSPQRDAKQVEQFF. In nucleotides, the CDR3 is TGTGCCAGCAGTCCTCAGCGGGACGCTAAACAGGTTGAGCAGTTCTTC.

There are a few counts of this clone. V is TRBV9 and J is TRBJ2-5; perhaps TRBD1 as D (6 bases). Germline V gene data show CDR1 as SGDLS and CDR2 as YYNGEE. The CDR3 is made up of 15 amino acids. Deletions cut 3 bases from V and 3 bases from J, with 15 bases between. CDR3 amino acids: CASSARGPEEETQYF. CDR3 bases: TGTGCCAGCAGCGCCAGGGGACCGGAGGAAGAGACCCAGTACTTC.

The chain uses TRBV7-9 and TRBJ1-4; D is perhaps TRBD1 (6 bases). Germline V gives CDR1 SEHNR, CDR2 FQNEAQ (reference sequence). The CDR3 has 15 residues. Trimming left V 4 bases short and J 7 bases short, with 16 bases between. The CDR3, as DNA: TGTGCCAGCAGCTCATACAGGGAAAGGAGTGAAAAACTGTTTTTT. This gives the protein CASSSYRERSEKLFF.

This sequence joins TRBV25-1 and TRBJ1-2, with D possibly matching TRBD1 (5 bases). V lost 5 bases to trimming and J lost 7 bases, with 17 bases between them. CDR1 and CDR2 (germline): MGHDK, SYGVNS. The length of the CDR3 is 14 residues. As DNA, the CDR3 is TGTGCCAGCAGTAAAGACCGGACAAGCTCTGGCTACACCTTC. Translation gives CASSKDRTSSGYTF.

This clone has a single count. The chain couples TRBV7-2 to TRBJ2-3, with a possible D match to TRBD2 (5 bases). Between the trimmed V and J ends, which lost 3 bases and 0 bases, there was a span of 13 bases. This CDR3 has 16 residues. Germline values: CDR1 SGHTA, CDR2 FQGNSA. The CDR3 sequence is CASSLLADSSTDTQYF. For the CDR3, the DNA is TGTGCCAGCAGCTTGCTAGCTGATTCTAGCACAGATACGCAGTATTTT.

This clone was counted a few times. The chain uses TRBV7-9 and TRBJ1-5; maybe TRBD1 (6 bases). V shed 2 bases and J shed 6 bases, with 14 bases lying between them. The V gene's germline CDR1 is SEHNR and CDR2 FQNEAQ (reference sequence). CDR3 length: 15 residues. The chain's CDR3 is CASSLTTGGGQPQHF. CDR3 sequence (DNA): TGTGCCAGCAGCTTAACGACAGGCGGGGGTCAGCCCCAGCATTTT.

The V and J genes are TRBV5-4 and TRBJ2-1; 8 nucleotides agree with TRBD2. Germline V gene lookup returns CDR1 SGHNT and CDR2 YYREEE (reference sequence). The J segment lost 6 bases and the V segment lost 4 bases, leaving 9 bases of the junction unmatched. There are 15 residues in the CDR3. CDR3 region: CASSRKRGNGNEQFF. The CDR3 DNA reads TGTGCCAGCAGCCGAAAGCGGGGGAATGGCAATGAGCAGTTCTTC.